Listed below are T cell receptor beta chains from one sample, sequenced in a study of T cell responses to AZD1222 COVID-19 vaccine. Sequencing was performed with immunoSEQ multiplex PCR; in TCRdb, only in-frame clones are kept and a portion is missing. This sample yields roughly 120,000 clones, of which approximately 90% are seen a single time; around 2.9% belongs to the top ten. The material sequenced was peripheral blood, taken 28 days after the second AZD1222 dose. The receptors stem from an adult who received the AZD1222 COVID-19 vaccine. Each CDR3 is given with its conserved first and last residue. A D gene is named only where the DNA matches it firmly. The size entry is marked missing in some rows and otherwise reads once, few, many or a size class.

abundance	v_gene	j_gene	d_gene	CDR3nt	CDR3aa
.	TRBV11-3	TRBJ2-5	.	TGTGCCAGCAGCTCCCTGGAGACCCAGTACTTC	CASSSLETQYF
.	TRBV6-1	TRBJ1-1	.	TGTGCCACCCGCACCGGGAGTGAAGCTTTCTTT	CATRTGSEAFF
once	TRBV28	TRBJ1-6	.	TGTGCCAGCAGAATAAACACCGGGACGGAGTCCGCGCCCCTCCACTTT	CASRINTGTESAPLHF
.	TRBV6-5	TRBJ2-1	TRBD1	TGTGCCAGCAGTTACGAACAGGGGGGTCACAATGAGCAGTTCTTC	CASSYEQGGHNEQFF
few	TRBV7-9	TRBJ1-1	TRBD1	TGTGCCAGCAGCTTAGCGGACAGGATGAACACTGAAGCTTTCTTT	CASSLADRMNTEAFF
.	TRBV7-9	TRBJ1-1	.	TGTGCCAGCAGCTTAGGAGTCGGGGTGGCTGAAGCTTTCTTT	CASSLGVGVAEAFF
.	TRBV6-5	TRBJ2-7	.	TGTGCCAGCAGTTACTCGACGGGTTTGGTCGACGAGCAGTACTTC	CASSYSTGLVDEQYF
.	TRBV6-6	TRBJ2-7	.	TGTGCCAGCAAAGAGGAGGCCCACGAGCAGTACTTC	CASKEEAHEQYF
.	TRBV7-2	TRBJ2-7	.	TGTGCCAGCAAGCTCGGGCCTTCGTCCTACGAGCAGTACTTC	CASKLGPSSYEQYF
few	TRBV3-1/TRBV3-2	TRBJ1-3	TRBD1	TGTGCCAGCAGCCAAGTACAGGGGAACACCATATATTTT	CASSQVQGNTIYF
.	TRBV3-1/TRBV3-2	TRBJ1-5	.	TGTGCCAGCAGCCAGGGGACACTAAATCAGCCCCAGCATTTT	CASSQGTLNQPQHF
.	TRBV5-1	TRBJ1-4	TRBD1	TGCGCCAGTACTACAGGGGGCGCAAATGAAAAACTGTTTTTT	CASTTGGANEKLFF
.	TRBV5-1	TRBJ1-5	.	TGCGCCAGCAGCTTGGAAGGGCAGGGTGATCAGCCCCAGCATTTT	CASSLEGQGDQPQHF
.	TRBV4-3	TRBJ2-3	.	TGCGCCAGCAGCCAAGATCCGCCCTCGGGGCGACACACAGATACGCAGTATTTT	CASSQDPPSGRHTDTQYF
.	TRBV6-5	TRBJ2-7	.	TGTGCCAGCAGGAAGGGACCGTACTACGAGCAGTACTTC	CASRKGPYYEQYF
once	TRBV4-1	TRBJ1-1	.	TGCGCCAGCAGCCAAGGAGGGGGGGACACTGAAGCTTTCTTT	CASSQGGGDTEAFF
.	TRBV11-2	TRBJ2-3	TRBD2	TGTGCCAGCAGTCCCGCGCTAGCGGGGGGTGCAGATACGCAGTATTTT	CASSPALAGGADTQYF
.	TRBV18	TRBJ2-7	TRBD2	TGTGCCAGCTCATCACTAGCGGGGGACGTCTACGAGCAGTACTTC	CASSSLAGDVYEQYF
.	TRBV30	TRBJ1-6	TRBD1	TGTGCCTGTTCCGGGACAGGTTTCTATAATTCACCCCTCCACTTT	CACSGTGFYNSPLHF
few	TRBV5-1	TRBJ1-2	TRBD1	TGCGCCAGCAGCTGGGGGACAGGGTCCTATGGCTACACCTTC	CASSWGTGSYGYTF
.	TRBV6-4	TRBJ1-2	.	TGTGCCAGCAGTGACTCCACCACAGGGTTCAGTGGCTACACCTTC	CASSDSTTGFSGYTF
.	TRBV12-3/TRBV12-4	TRBJ2-7	.	TGTGCCAGCAGTGACCGGGACATTTACGAGCAGTACTTC	CASSDRDIYEQYF
.	TRBV27	TRBJ2-2	TRBD1	TGTGCCAGCAGGGGGACAGGGGTTAACACCGGGGAGCTGTTTTTT	CASRGTGVNTGELFF
few	TRBV11-2	TRBJ2-7	.	TGTGCCAGCAGCTCCACCGATGGCGCAAGCTCCTACGAGCAGTACTTC	CASSSTDGASSYEQYF
.	TRBV6-5	TRBJ2-7	.	TGTGCCAGCAGTTACCTTCCGAAGGGGCACGAGCAGTACTTC	CASSYLPKGHEQYF
.	TRBV25-1	TRBJ1-1	TRBD1	TGTGCCAGCAGTGAGGGACTCCGGGACAGTCGCACTGAAGCTTTCTTT	CASSEGLRDSRTEAFF
once	TRBV10-3	TRBJ1-4	TRBD1	TGTGCCATCAGTGACCCTGGAGGGACAGGCGGGGAAAAACTGTTTTTT	CAISDPGGTGGEKLFF
.	TRBV6-5	TRBJ2-1	TRBD2	TGTGCCAGCAGTTATGAACTAGCGGGGACCAATGAGCAGTTCTTC	CASSYELAGTNEQFF
.	TRBV18	TRBJ2-7	.	TGTGCCAGCTCTTCCCTCAGGGACGAGCAGTACTTC	CASSSLRDEQYF
few	TRBV29-1	TRBJ2-7	.	TGCAGCGTTGGCAGTTCCTACGAGCAGTACTTC	CSVGSSYEQYF
.	TRBV7-2	TRBJ2-5	.	TGTGCCAGCAGCCGATATCAAGAGACCCAGTACTTC	CASSRYQETQYF
.	TRBV2	TRBJ2-5	.	TGTGCCAGCAGTGATGTGTTGTGGGGGGCGCGAGCCCCAACCCAAGAGACCCAGTACTTC	CASSDVLWGARAPTQETQYF
.	TRBV11-2	TRBJ2-1	TRBD2	TGTGCCGTAAAGCTTACCTCGGCTAGCGGGGACCCTGAGCAGTTCTTC	CAVKLTSASGDPEQFF
once	TRBV30	TRBJ1-4	.	TGTGCCTGGAGAGCCGGGACACGTCCAAATGAAAAACTGTTTTTT	CAWRAGTRPNEKLFF
.	TRBV5-1	TRBJ1-1	TRBD1	TGCGCCAGCTGTACAGGGGCAATGAACACTGAAGCTTTCTTT	CASCTGAMNTEAFF
.	TRBV4-3	TRBJ1-5	TRBD1	TGCGCCAGCAGCCAAGATCGGCCAGGGGGAGGTCAGCCCCAGCATTTT	CASSQDRPGGGQPQHF